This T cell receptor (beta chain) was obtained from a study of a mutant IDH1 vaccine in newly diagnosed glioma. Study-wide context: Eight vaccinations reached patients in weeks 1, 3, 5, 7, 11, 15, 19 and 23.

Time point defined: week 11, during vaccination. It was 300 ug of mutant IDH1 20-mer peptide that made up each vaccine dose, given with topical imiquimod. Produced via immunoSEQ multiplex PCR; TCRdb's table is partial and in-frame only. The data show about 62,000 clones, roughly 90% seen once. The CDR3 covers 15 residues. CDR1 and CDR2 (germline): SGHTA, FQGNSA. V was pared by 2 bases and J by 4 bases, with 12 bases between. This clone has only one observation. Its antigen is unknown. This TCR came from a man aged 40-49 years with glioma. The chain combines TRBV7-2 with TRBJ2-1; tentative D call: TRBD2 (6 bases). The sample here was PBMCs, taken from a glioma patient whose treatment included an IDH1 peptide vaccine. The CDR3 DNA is TGTGCCAGCAGCTTAACTGGACTAAATTACAATGAGCAGTTCTTC. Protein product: CASSLTGLNYNEQFF.